The 30 T cell receptor beta chains below were found in one sample sequenced in a study of T-cell memory formation after mild COVID-19. MiXCR was run by TCRdb on the 5' RACE reads, yielding one entry per CDR3 protein. Of about 270,000 distinct CDR3 sequences in the sample, around 15% were seen once. The source material was PBMCs or a T cell subset sorted from them (not recorded which). These receptors were taken from a man between 18 and 29 years old who had mild COVID-19 (a few samples of this study predate the infection). Cell type and time point are not known.

The rearrangement uses TRBV28 and TRBJ2-7, with D possibly matching TRBD2 (5 bases). This CDR3 is built from 14 residues. CDR1 MDHEN and CDR2 SYDVKM come from the germline V gene. V lost 1 base and J lost 3, with 10 bases in between. The CDR3 loop is CASSLSSGSYEQYV. In nucleotides, the CDR3 is TGTGCCAGCAGTTTATCCTCTGGGAGCTACGAGCAGTACGTC.

This clonotype was recorded a few times. V gene TRBV29-1 combines with J gene TRBJ1-1; 8 bases match TRBD1. Germline assignment: CDR1 SQVTM and CDR2 ANQGSEA. V was clipped by 7 bases and J by 6 bases; unmatched bases: 10. This CDR3 comprises 13 residues. In DNA, the CDR3 is TGCAGCGCAGTGGACAGGGTTCCTGCTGAAGCTTTCTTT. It encodes CSAVDRVPAEAFF.

This clonotype was detected only a few times. This chain joins TRBV4-1 and TRBJ2-1, with TRBD2 identical over 10 bases. Losses at the gene ends were 1 base for V and 8 bases for J; bases not matched to a gene: 14. The CDR3 runs to 18 residues. Germline V lookup: CDR1 MGHRA, CDR2 YSYEKL. The CDR3 nucleotides read TGCGCCAGCAGCCAAGTTTGGTCTAGCGGGGGTCTAGTCCATGAGCAGTTCTTC. Its protein product is CASSQVWSSGGLVHEQFF.

This clonotype has just a few counts. CDR3 loop: CASSKRERLEAFF. CDR3 sequence (DNA): TGTGCCAGCAGTAAACGTGAGCGCCTTGAAGCTTTCTTT. The chain recombines TRBV6-5 with TRBJ1-1; D not certain. V was clipped by 5 bases and J by 7 bases, with 14 bases between them. This CDR3 has 13 amino acids. The germline V gene has CDR1 MNHEY and CDR2 SVGAGI.

The chain recombines TRBV29-1 with TRBJ2-2; D gene unclear. Trimming removed 2 bases at V and 4 bases at J, with 11 bases between. Germline V gives CDR1 SQVTM, CDR2 ANQGSEA. This CDR3 has 14 residues. CDR3 sequence (DNA): TGCAGCGTTGAACTGGCGACGGGCACCGGGGAGCTGTTTTTT. Translating gives CSVELATGTGELFF.

This clonotype was observed a single time. The chain is built from TRBV6-5 and TRBJ1-2; the D gene is possibly TRBD1 (6 bases). Trimming took 0 bases from V and 2 from J, leaving 16 bases between them. This CDR3 has 17 residues. Germline lookup yields CDR1 MNHEY and CDR2 SVGAGI. CDR3 sequence: CASSYSRNGRGNYGYTF. CDR3 coding DNA: TGTGCCAGCAGTTACTCGAGGAACGGAAGGGGGAACTATGGCTACACCTTC.

This clonotype has more than one count but fewer than ten. The chain carries TRBV10-3 and TRBJ2-7; 7 nucleotides line up with TRBD1. This CDR3 is built from 18 residues. V shed 2 bases, J shed 3 bases, and the junction held 16 bases outside the gene matches. CDR1 is ENHRY and CDR2 is SYGVKD in the germline V gene. DNA of the CDR3: TGTGCCATCAGTGAGACTAGTCAGGGGGTCGGCGGAGGCTACGAGCAGTACTTC. This codes for CAISETSQGVGGGYEQYF.

This clonotype was seen more than once but under ten times. The chain is built from TRBV2 and TRBJ1-5; D not certain. Germline V gene data show CDR1 as SNHLY and CDR2 as FYNNEI. The CDR3 covers 14 residues. Trimming removed 6 bases from V and 0 bases from J, with 9 bases in between. CDR3 sequence reads: CASRDWNSNQPQHF. DNA of the CDR3: TGTGCCAGCAGGGATTGGAATAGCAATCAGCCCCAGCATTTT.

This clonotype was picked up a small number of times. The chain joins TRBV20-1 to TRBJ2-4; TRBD2 matches 11 bases. Germline V lookup: CDR1 DFQATT, CDR2 SNEGSKA (reference sequence). This CDR3 contains 14 residues. Losses at the gene ends were 0 bases for V and 8 bases for J; bases not matched to a gene: 3. The CDR3 nucleotides are TGCAGTGCTAGAGATCTAGCGGGGGGTCACATTCAGTACTTC. Amino acid sequence: CSARDLAGGHIQYF.

V is TRBV28 and J is TRBJ2-7; D is unclear. Trimming removed 5 bases from V and 6 bases from J, with 20 bases in between. Germline CDR1 is MDHEN and CDR2 is SYDVKM. The CDR3 consists of 15 residues. The CDR3: CASSRATSGRSEQYV. The CDR3 DNA sequence: TGTGCCAGCAGTAGAGCTACGTCGGGTCGCTCCGAGCAGTACGTC.

This clonotype appeared many times. This chain connects TRBV10-3 to TRBJ2-3; the D gene is possibly TRBD1 (5 bases). The CDR3 consists of 13 residues. Between the trimmed V and J ends, which lost 3 bases and 5 bases, there was a span of 9 bases. CDR1 and CDR2 (germline): ENHRY, SYGVKD. DNA for the CDR3: TGTGCCATCAGTGATTTTAGGGGAGATACGCAGTATTTT. It yields the protein CAISDFRGDTQYF.

The chain has TRBV10-3 and TRBJ2-3; D uncertain. Deletions cut 5 bases from V and 3 bases from J, with 3 bases between. Germline CDR1 is ENHRY and CDR2 is SYGVKD. CDR3 length: 11 amino acids. CDR3 nucleotide sequence: TGTGCCATCAGTCAAACAGATACGCAGTATTTT. The encoded protein is CAISQTDTQYF.

The rearrangement links TRBV7-9 to TRBJ1-1; 8 bases line up with TRBD1. The germline V gene has CDR1 SEHNR and CDR2 FQNEAQ (reference sequence). With 5 bases clipped from V and 4 bases from J, the junction kept 6 bases outside the gene matches. There are 14 residues in the CDR3. The CDR3 DNA is TGTGCCAGCAGCATACAGGGGGTGGGCACTGAAGCTTTCTTT. Translated: CASSIQGVGTEAFF. Drawing the rest from reference TRBV7-9 and TRBJ1-1, the complete variable domain is DTGVSQNPRHKITKRGQNVTFRCDPISEHNRLYWYRQTLGQGPEFLTYFQNEAQLEKSRLLSDRFSAERPKGSFSTLEIQRTEQGDSAMYLCASSIQGVGTEAFFGQGTRLTVV.

The table lists this clonotype with a few counts. J is TRBJ2-1 and V is TRBV5-5, with 11 nucleotides matching TRBD1. V dropped 5 bases and J dropped 8; count of bases not matched to a gene: 6. The CDR3 spans 14 residues. Germline CDR1 and CDR2: SGHKS and YYEKEE (reference sequence). The DNA of the CDR3 is TGTGCCAGCAGAACCGGGACAGGGGGTCATGAGCAGTTCTTC. Its translation is CASRTGTGGHEQFF.

In this sample, this clonotype turned up many times. The chain couples TRBV11-2 to TRBJ2-5, with unresolved D. V lost 5 bases and J 4 bases, leaving 11 bases between the germline ends. This CDR3 comprises 13 residues. Looked up from germline, CDR1 is SGHAT and CDR2 is FQNNGV. As DNA, the CDR3 is TGTGCCAGCAGCCCAAACCAACTAGAGACCCAGTACTTC. It codes for CASSPNQLETQYF.

This clonotype was observed a few times. This chain uses TRBV29-1 with TRBJ2-7, with 8 bases aligning to TRBD2. After removal of 6 bases from V and 5 bases from J, the junction contained 6 bases not matched to a gene. CDR1 SQVTM and CDR2 ANQGSEA come from the germline V gene. The CDR3 runs 12 residues. This CDR3 is CSVPGGYDEQYF. CDR3 DNA: TGCAGCGTCCCGGGGGGGTATGACGAGCAGTACTTC.

In this sample, this clonotype turned up many times. CDR3 sequence reads: CAKGKPPQDPLHF. As DNA, the CDR3 is TGTGCCAAGGGAAAGCCCCCCCAGGATCCCCTCCACTTT. The chain recombines TRBV2 with TRBJ1-6; no definite D call. V gave up 10 bases and J gave up 13 bases, with 20 bases separating them. CDR1 is SNHLY and CDR2 is FYNNEI in the germline V gene. This CDR3 is built from 13 residues. Together with reference TRBV2 and TRBJ1-6, the CDR3 gives the full variable domain: EPEVTQTPSHQVTQMGQEVILRCVPISNHLYFYWYRQILGQKVEFLVSFYNNEISEKSEIFDDQFSVERPDGSNFTLKIRSTKLEDSAMYFCAKGKPPQDPLHFGNGTRLTVT.

The chain couples TRBV4-1 to TRBJ1-2, with a possible D match to TRBD1 (5 bases). CDR3 size: 14 residues. Germline CDR1 MGHRA, CDR2 YSYEKL. V was clipped by 4 bases and J by 8 bases, with 17 bases between them. This CDR3 reads CASSRPGGREGYTF. The CDR3 region has the DNA TGCGCCAGCAGCCGCCCGGGGGGTCGTGAAGGCTACACCTTC.

This clonotype has more than one count but fewer than ten. The genes are TRBV9 and TRBJ1-2; D possibly corresponds to TRBD1 (5 bases). Germline-derived CDR1 and CDR2 are SGDLS and YYNGEE. V was cut by 4 bases and J by 0 bases, with 10 bases left in between. The CDR3 runs to 14 residues. Written as DNA, the CDR3 is TGTGCCAGCAGCTCGGGGGGGTCTAACTATGGCTACACCTTC. Translating it yields CASSSGGSNYGYTF. Complete variable domain (other parts from reference TRBV9 and TRBJ1-2): DSGVTQTPKHLITATGQRVTLRCSPRSGDLSVYWYQQSLDQGLQFLIQYYNGEERAKGNILERFSAQQFPDLHSELNLSSLELGDSALYFCASSSGGSNYGYTFGSGTRLTVV.

This clonotype was seen only a few times. The chain combines TRBV7-2 with TRBJ2-3, with 8 bases lining up with TRBD2. The V gene end was trimmed by 4 bases and the J gene end by 1 base; junction bases not matched to a gene: 4. Germline CDR1 and CDR2: SGHTA and FQGNSA. CDR3 length: 15 residues. CDR3 nucleotide sequence: TGTGCCAGCAGCTACCAGCGGGGGCGCACAGATACGCAGTATTTT. It yields the protein CASSYQRGRTDTQYF.

This clonotype came up a few times. The V and J genes are TRBV20-1 and TRBJ1-1; the D gene is possibly TRBD1 (6 bases). Trimming took off 6 bases at V and 3 bases at J, with 11 bases between the two ends. The CDR3 runs to 12 residues. Germline V lookup: CDR1 DFQATT, CDR2 SNEGSKA (reference sequence). CDR3 in DNA: TGCAGTGCCCTTGAGGGGGACACTGAAGCTTTCTTT. Residues: CSALEGDTEAFF.

This clonotype was recorded a few times. The junction differs from germline at one of its ends, possibly a read error. V usage is TRBV6-5 and J usage is TRBJ2-1; D is possibly TRBD1 or TRBD2 (5 bases each). Germline V gene data show CDR1 as MNHEY and CDR2 as SVGAGI. CDR3 size: 14 residues. The CDR3 DNA is TGTGCCAGCAGTAGCCCCGGGACCGGTAATGGGCAGTTCTTC. Translating gives CASSSPGTGNGQFF.

The chain is built from TRBV29-1 and TRBJ1-1; possible D gene TRBD1, 5 bases. V lost 4 bases and J 8 bases, leaving 17 bases between the germline ends. The CDR3 totals 13 residues. Germline-derived CDR1 and CDR2 are SQVTM and ANQGSEA. Here the CDR3 DNA reads TGCAGCGTTGTTTTGAGGGCAGGGCTCGAAGCTTTCTTT. Residues: CSVVLRAGLEAFF. Complete variable domain (other parts from reference TRBV29-1 and TRBJ1-1): SAVISQKPSRDICQRGTSLTIQCQVDSQVTMMFWYRQQPGQSLTLIATANQGSEATYESGFVIDKFPISRPNLTFSTLTVSNMSPEDSSIYLCSVVLRAGLEAFFGQGTRLTVV.

The CDR3 spells CASSLEQGVSEQYF. CDR3 in DNA: TGCGCCAGCAGCTTGGAACAGGGGGTAAGCGAGCAGTACTTC. This chain connects TRBV5-1 to TRBJ2-7; TRBD1 matches at 8 bases. The V gene end was trimmed by 0 bases and the J gene end by 6 bases; junction bases not matched to a gene: 5. This CDR3 has 14 amino acids. The germline V gene encodes CDR1 SGHRS and CDR2 YFSETQ.

This clonotype has just a few counts. The V gene is TRBV5-6, the J gene TRBJ1-1, with TRBD1 matching 8 bases. The CDR3 has 13 amino acids. From germline, CDR1 is SGHDT and CDR2 YYEEEE. V gave up 2 bases and J gave up 10 bases; unmatched junction bases: 7. Here the CDR3 reads CASSFRAGGRAFF. The CDR3 bases are TGTGCCAGCAGCTTTCGGGCAGGGGGCAGAGCTTTCTTT.

The chain carries TRBV7-2 and TRBJ2-1, with D tentatively TRBD2 (7 bases). CDR3 length: 15 residues. V lost 5 bases to trimming and J lost 8 bases, with 19 bases between them. Germline lookup yields CDR1 SGHTA and CDR2 FQGNSA. Here the CDR3 DNA reads TGTGCCAGCAGCCTGAGGGGGGGATTGGACTATGAGCAGTTCTTC. This translates into CASSLRGGLDYEQFF.

The rearrangement uses TRBV7-8 and TRBJ1-6, with D perhaps TRBD1 (5 bases). This CDR3 is built from 14 residues. From germline, CDR1 is SGHVS and CDR2 FQNEAQ. The ends were cut back, 5 bases at V and 6 bases at J, with 11 bases in the middle. In DNA, the CDR3 is TGTGCCAGCAGCCGGATGGGGGTTAATTCACCCCTCCACTTT. Its translation: CASSRMGVNSPLHF.

The chain couples TRBV19 to TRBJ2-7; D gene unclear. The germline V gene has CDR1 LNHDA and CDR2 SQIVND (reference sequence). V was clipped by 9 bases and J by 3 bases, with 18 bases between them. The CDR3 spans 14 residues. CDR3 loop: CASLIKCGHYEQYV. The CDR3 coding sequence is TGTGCCAGCCTCATAAAGTGTGGGCACTACGAGCAGTACGTC.

This chain links TRBV7-2 with TRBJ2-1; D uncertain. This CDR3 has 15 residues. Between the trimmed V and J ends, which lost 3 bases and 0 bases, there was a span of 9 bases. CDR1 is SGHTA and CDR2 is FQGNSA in the germline V gene. This CDR3 reads CASSFSTGSYNEQFF. The CDR3 coding sequence is TGTGCCAGCAGCTTCTCGACCGGCTCCTACAATGAGCAGTTCTTC.

This clonotype showed up just a few times. The CDR3: CATSDNGQGGNEQFF. CDR3 DNA: TGTGCCACCAGTGACAACGGACAGGGAGGGAATGAGCAGTTCTTC. The V call is TRBV24-1, the J call TRBJ2-1, with D possibly being TRBD1 (8 bases). The CDR3 spans 15 residues. CDR1 and CDR2 (germline): KGHDR, SFDVKD. With 4 bases removed from V and 7 bases from J, the gap between germline ends came to 16 bases.